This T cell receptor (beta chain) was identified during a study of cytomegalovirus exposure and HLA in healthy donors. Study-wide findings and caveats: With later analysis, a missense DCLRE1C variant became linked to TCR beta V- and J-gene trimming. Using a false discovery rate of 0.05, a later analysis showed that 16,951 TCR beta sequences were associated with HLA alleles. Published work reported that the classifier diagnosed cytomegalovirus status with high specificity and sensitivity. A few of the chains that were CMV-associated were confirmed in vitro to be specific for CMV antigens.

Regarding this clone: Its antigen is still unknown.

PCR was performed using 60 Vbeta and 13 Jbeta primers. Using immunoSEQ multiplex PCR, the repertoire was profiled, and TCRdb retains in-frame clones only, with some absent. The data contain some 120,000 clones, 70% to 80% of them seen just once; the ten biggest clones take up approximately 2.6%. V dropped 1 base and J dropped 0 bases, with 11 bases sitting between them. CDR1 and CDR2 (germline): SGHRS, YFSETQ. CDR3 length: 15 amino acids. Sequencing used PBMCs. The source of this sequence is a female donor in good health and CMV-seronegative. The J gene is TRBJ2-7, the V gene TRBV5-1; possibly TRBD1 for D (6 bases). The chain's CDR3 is CASSLMGASSYEQYF. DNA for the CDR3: TGCGCCAGCAGCTTGATGGGGGCGAGCTCCTACGAGCAGTACTTC.